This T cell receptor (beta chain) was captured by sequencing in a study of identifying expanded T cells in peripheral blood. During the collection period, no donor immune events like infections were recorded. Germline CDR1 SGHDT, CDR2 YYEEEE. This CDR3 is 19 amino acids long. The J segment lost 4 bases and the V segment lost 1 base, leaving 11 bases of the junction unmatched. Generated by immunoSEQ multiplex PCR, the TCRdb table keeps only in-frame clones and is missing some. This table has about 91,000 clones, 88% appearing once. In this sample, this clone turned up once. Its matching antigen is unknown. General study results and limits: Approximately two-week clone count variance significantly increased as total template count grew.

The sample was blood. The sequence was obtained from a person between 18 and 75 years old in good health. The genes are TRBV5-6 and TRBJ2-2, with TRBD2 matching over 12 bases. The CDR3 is CASSLTSGRTGVGTGELFF. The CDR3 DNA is TGTGCCAGCAGCTTGACTAGCGGGAGGACGGGAGTCGGCACCGGGGAGCTGTTTTTT.